The 26 T cell receptor beta chains given below trace back to one sample, sequenced in a study of a mutant IDH1 vaccine in newly diagnosed glioma. Generated by immunoSEQ multiplex PCR, the TCRdb table keeps only in-frame clones and is missing some. The sample gives around 99,000 clones, over 75% of which show up once; 7.5% is in the top ten. Time point indicated: baseline, week 1 (first vaccination visit). Treatment given: pre-vaccination baseline after standard-of-care therapy. Source: PBMCs, taken from a glioma patient treated with radiotherapy, temozolomide or both. The receptors come from a man aged 35-49 years with glioma.

This clone was found a few times. The J gene is TRBJ2-2, the V gene TRBV5-4, with 10 positions matching TRBD2. V lost 4 bases, J lost 7 bases, and 1 base stayed unmatched. The CDR3 sequence is 13 residues long. Germline V gene lookup returns CDR1 SGHNT and CDR2 YYREEE (reference sequence). The CDR3 sequence is CASSGTSDGELFF. CDR3 coding DNA: TGTGCCAGCAGCGGGACTAGCGACGGGGAGCTGTTTTTT.

This clone qualifies as large (0.1 to 1%). CDR3 sequence reads: CASSRGQGHQPQHF. CDR3 sequence (DNA): TGTGCCAGCAGCAGGGGACAGGGACATCAGCCCCAGCATTTT. This chain uses TRBV6-5 with TRBJ1-5; 9 bases are a match to TRBD1. Per germline, CDR1 MNHEY and CDR2 SVGAGI. The V segment lost 6 bases and the J segment 5 bases; nucleotides outside the gene matches: 5. CDR3 length equals 14 residues.

The sample holds one count of this clone. This chain uses TRBV4-3 with TRBJ1-3; D gene ambiguous. Trimming left V 0 bases short and J 0 bases short, with 9 bases between. The CDR3 has 16 residues. The V gene's germline CDR1 is LGHNA and CDR2 YSLEER. The CDR3: CASSQDSHLSGNTIYF. CDR3 DNA sequence: TGCGCCAGCAGCCAAGATAGCCACCTCTCTGGAAACACCATATATTTT.

V gene TRBV7-3 combines with J gene TRBJ1-5; TRBD1 might be the D (5 bases). Trimming took off 2 bases at V and 7 bases at J, with 9 bases between the two ends. The V gene's germline CDR1 is SGHTA and CDR2 FQGTGA. The CDR3 has 13 amino acids. The CDR3 sequence is CASSLGASQPQHF. Written as DNA, the CDR3 is TGTGCCAGCAGCTTAGGGGCTTCCCAGCCCCAGCATTTT.

With respect to this clone: The same CDR3 can be traced to other DNA sequences in this sample. The chain carries TRBV27 and TRBJ1-5; no definite D call. The CDR3 length is 16 residues. V was pared by 1 base and J by 2 bases, with 12 bases between. The V gene's germline CDR1 is MNHEY and CDR2 SMNVEV (reference sequence). The CDR3 bases are TGTGCCAGCAGTTTATTTTTCGGGGAAGGCAATCAGCCCCAGCATTTT. This gives the protein CASSLFFGEGNQPQHF.

The genes are TRBV6-5 and TRBJ2-3; 7 nucleotides align to TRBD1. The CDR3 length is 15 residues. The V gene's germline CDR1 is MNHEY and CDR2 SVGAGI. V lost 1 base, J lost 1 base, and 2 bases stayed unmatched. The CDR3 DNA sequence: TGTGCCAGCAGTTACTTCGGACAGGGCACAGATACGCAGTATTTT. It is translated as CASSYFGQGTDTQYF.

This clone has just one count. CDR3 nucleotide sequence: TGCGCCAGCAGCCAAATTAGGAACTATGGCTACACCTTC. It yields the protein CASSQIRNYGYTF. The chain is built from TRBV4-3 and TRBJ1-2; D is unclear. Trimming pared 2 bases from V and 2 bases from J, leaving 6 bases between. Per the germline V gene, CDR1 is LGHNA and CDR2 is YSLEER. The CDR3 contains 13 residues.

A single count supports this clone. The J gene is TRBJ2-1, the V gene TRBV5-4, with 10 bases fitting TRBD2. Trimming took 2 bases from V and 7 from J; bases not matched to a gene: 6. CDR1 is SGHNT and CDR2 is YYREEE in the germline V gene (reference sequence). This CDR3 is built from 15 residues. The CDR3 protein is CASSFAGTSVNEQFF. The CDR3, as DNA: TGTGCCAGCAGCTTCGCCGGGACTAGCGTTAATGAGCAGTTCTTC.

The gene calls are TRBV2 and TRBJ1-1, with unresolved D. The CDR3 has 12 residues. Trimming removed 9 bases from V and 1 base from J, with 9 bases in between. Germline V lookup: CDR1 SNHLY, CDR2 FYNNEI. The CDR3, as DNA: TGTGCCAGATCGCTCCCGAACACTGAAGCTTTCTTT. Translated: CARSLPNTEAFF.

The chain couples TRBV9 to TRBJ2-4, with D possibly TRBD2 on 6 matching bases. V was clipped by 0 bases and J by 7 bases, with 8 bases between them. The CDR3 has 13 amino acids. Per germline, CDR1 SGDLS and CDR2 YYNGEE. The CDR3 region has the DNA TGTGCCAGCAGCGTAGACCGGGGGAACATTCAGTACTTC. Amino acid sequence: CASSVDRGNIQYF.

The chain uses TRBV5-1 and TRBJ1-1, with D unclear. CDR1 and CDR2 (germline): SGHRS, YFSETQ. The CDR3 contains 15 residues. Between the trimmed V and J ends, which lost 4 bases and 1 base, there was a span of 14 bases. This CDR3 is CASSEKRAPNTEAFF. The CDR3 DNA sequence: TGCGCCAGCAGCGAGAAACGGGCCCCGAACACTGAAGCTTTCTTT.

The chain carries TRBV19 and TRBJ2-3; TRBD2 aligns across 12 bases. The V gene end was trimmed by 2 bases and the J gene end by 3 bases; junction bases not matched to a gene: 0. Germline values: CDR1 LNHDA, CDR2 SQIVND (reference sequence). The CDR3 extends over 15 amino acids. The CDR3 loop reads CASSILAGGTDTQYF. The CDR3 DNA sequence: TGTGCCAGTAGTATACTAGCGGGAGGGACAGATACGCAGTATTTT.

This CDR3 reads CASSARTAGDTQYF. CDR3 nucleotide sequence: TGTGCCAGCAGCGCTCGGACAGCCGGGGATACGCAGTATTTT. J is TRBJ2-3 and V is TRBV7-9, with D maybe TRBD1 (6 bases). The length of the CDR3 is 14 residues. V was trimmed by 5 bases and J by 6 bases, leaving 15 bases between them. Germline assignment: CDR1 SEHNR and CDR2 FQNEAQ (reference sequence).

This clone was seen more than once but under ten times. This chain connects TRBV5-1 to TRBJ2-2, with a tentative D call TRBD1 (6 bases). Germline CDR1 SGHRS, CDR2 YFSETQ. V was trimmed by 4 bases and J by 5 bases, leaving 12 bases between them. CDR3 length: 14 residues. CDR3 amino acids: CASSTDSLTGELFF. CDR3 in DNA: TGCGCCAGCAGCACGGACAGCTTAACCGGGGAGCTGTTTTTT.

CDR3 bases: TGTGCCAGCAGCTGGGGACAGGTTCCAGGAGAGCAGTACTTC. It translates to CASSWGQVPGEQYF. This chain uses TRBV5-6 with TRBJ2-7; 8 bases line up with TRBD1. The CDR3 spans 14 residues. The germline CDR1 and CDR2 sequences are SGHDT and YYEEEE. V lost 3 bases and J lost 7; bases outside the gene matches: 9.

The rearrangement uses TRBV6-5 and TRBJ2-3; the D gene is possibly TRBD1 (5 bases). V was cut by 3 bases and J by 4 bases, with 11 bases left in between. The CDR3 sequence is 14 residues long. CDR1 is MNHEY, CDR2 SVGAGI, per germline. CDR3 in amino acids: CASSYLRGADTQYF. CDR3 nucleotides: TGTGCCAGCAGTTATTTAAGGGGTGCAGATACGCAGTATTTT.

This clone was seen only a few times. The rearrangement links TRBV7-9 to TRBJ1-1, with D perhaps matching TRBD1 (6 bases). The CDR3 spans 12 residues. Germline loops: CDR1 SEHNR, CDR2 FQNEAQ (reference sequence). V was clipped by 5 bases and J by 4 bases, with 8 bases between them. The CDR3 coding sequence is TGTGCCAGCAGCCACAGGGTCACTGAAGCTTTCTTT. It yields the protein CASSHRVTEAFF.

The chain links TRBV27 to TRBJ2-7; maybe TRBD2 (6 bases). The V gene lost 6 bases and the J gene lost 5 bases, with 14 bases spanning the gap. The CDR3 covers 13 residues. Germline-derived CDR1 and CDR2 are MNHEY and SMNVEV (reference sequence). For the CDR3, the DNA is TGTGCCAGCAGCTTGACTAGTAACCACGAGCAGTACTTC. This gives the protein CASSLTSNHEQYF.

The CDR3 sequence: CASSQEWGTDTQYF. The CDR3 DNA reads as TGCGCCAGCAGCCAAGAATGGGGCACAGATACGCAGTATTTT. The chain joins TRBV4-1 to TRBJ2-3; no firm D call. Germline V gene lookup returns CDR1 MGHRA and CDR2 YSYEKL. The ends were cut back, 0 bases at V and 1 base at J, with 5 bases in the middle. CDR3 length: 14 residues.

The chain couples TRBV30 to TRBJ1-6; unclear D gene. Germline V CDR1 and CDR2: GTSNPN, SVGIG (reference sequence). Trimming removed 3 bases from V and 8 bases from J, with 11 bases in between. The CDR3 sequence is 13 residues long. CDR3 DNA: TGTGCCTGGAGCGGGGATTTGGATTCACCCCTCCACTTT. Protein sequence: CAWSGDLDSPLHF.

In its sample, this clone was seen a few times. V usage is TRBV7-3 and J usage is TRBJ2-3; weak D call: TRBD1 (7 bases). V was shortened by 2 bases and J by 3 bases, with 12 bases between the two germline ends. The CDR3 length is 15 residues. Germline CDR1 SGHTA, CDR2 FQGTGA. CDR3 sequence (DNA): TGTGCCAGCAGCTTAGGAGGGGGCGCGACAGATACGCAGTATTTT. This translates into CASSLGGGATDTQYF.

V usage is TRBV28 and J usage is TRBJ2-1, with D tentatively TRBD1 or TRBD2 (6 bases each). V dropped 2 bases and J dropped 3 bases, with 11 bases sitting between them. Germline V gene data show CDR1 as MDHEN and CDR2 as SYDVKM. The CDR3 runs 15 residues. The CDR3 sequence: CASSLGGPGYNEQFF. CDR3 DNA: TGTGCCAGCAGTTTAGGGGGGCCGGGCTACAATGAGCAGTTCTTC.

This rearrangement joins TRBV11-3 to TRBJ2-2; 9 bases align to TRBD1. V gave up 4 bases and J gave up 8 bases; unmatched junction bases: 11. The CDR3 loop spans 16 amino acids. In germline, CDR1 is SGHNT, CDR2 YENEEA. CDR3 sequence: CASSSYTGTGMGELFF. In DNA form, the CDR3 reads TGTGCCAGCAGCTCTTACACCGGGACAGGGATGGGGGAGCTGTTTTTT. Drawing the rest from reference TRBV11-3 and TRBJ2-2, the complete variable domain is EAGVVQSPRYKIIEKKQPVAFWCNPISGHNTLYWYLQNLGQGPELLIRYENEEAVDDSQLPKDRFSAERLKGVDSTLKIQPAELGDSAVYLCASSSYTGTGMGELFFGEGSRLTVL.

The chain joins TRBV18 to TRBJ2-7; 8 bases line up with TRBD1. This CDR3 comprises 15 residues. J gave up 4 bases and V 5 bases, and 10 bases lay outside the gene matches. CDR1 is KGHSH and CDR2 is LQKENI in the germline V gene. For the CDR3, the DNA is TGTGCCAGCTCAGCTAATCAGGGGGCCACGTACGAGCAGTACTTC. Protein: CASSANQGATYEQYF. Supplemented by reference TRBV18 and TRBJ2-7, the full variable domain reads NAGVMQNPRHLVRRRGQEARLRCSPMKGHSHVYWYRQLPEEGLKFMVYLQKENIIDESGMPKERFSAEFPKEGPSILRIQQVVRGDSAAYFCASSANQGATYEQYFGPGTRLTVT.

This clone has only one observation. V and J are TRBV27 and TRBJ2-7, with D hard to call. The CDR3 consists of 14 residues. The germline CDR1 and CDR2 sequences are MNHEY and SMNVEV (reference sequence). V was shortened by 6 bases and J by 3 bases, with 15 bases between the two germline ends. CDR3 loop: CASSVGRTLYEQYF. The DNA of the CDR3 is TGTGCCAGCAGCGTTGGCAGGACCCTCTACGAGCAGTACTTC.

The chain couples TRBV27 to TRBJ2-5; no definite D call. The CDR3 contains 12 residues. Germline assignment: CDR1 MNHEY and CDR2 SMNVEV (reference sequence). Trimming pared 6 bases from V and 5 bases from J, leaving 10 bases between. The CDR3 is CASSPGWETQYF. CDR3 bases: TGTGCCAGCAGCCCTGGCTGGGAGACCCAGTACTTC.